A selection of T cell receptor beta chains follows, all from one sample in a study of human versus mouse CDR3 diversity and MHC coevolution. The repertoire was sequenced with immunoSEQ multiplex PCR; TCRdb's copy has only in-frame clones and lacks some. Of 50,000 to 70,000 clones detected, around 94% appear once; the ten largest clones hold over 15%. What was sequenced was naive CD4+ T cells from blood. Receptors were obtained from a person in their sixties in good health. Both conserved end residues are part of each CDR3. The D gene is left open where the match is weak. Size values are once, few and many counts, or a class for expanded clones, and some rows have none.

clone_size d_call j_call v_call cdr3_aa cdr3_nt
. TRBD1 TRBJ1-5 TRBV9 CASSPGQGSQPQHF TGTGCCAGCAGCCCTGGACAGGGCAGCCAGCCCCAGCATTTT
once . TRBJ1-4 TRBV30 CAWSGGTNEKLFF TGTGCCTGGAGTGGAGGAACTAATGAAAAACTGTTTTTT
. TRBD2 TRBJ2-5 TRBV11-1 CASSLGLAGGETQYF TGTGCCAGCAGCTTAGGACTAGCGGGAGGGGAGACCCAGTACTTC
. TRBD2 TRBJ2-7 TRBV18 CASSPPSGRDEQYF TGTGCCAGCTCACCACCTAGCGGGAGGGACGAGCAGTACTTC
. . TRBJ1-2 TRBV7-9 CASTQGERFLVGYTF TGTGCCAGCACACAAGGGGAACGGTTTTTAGTTGGCTACACCTTC
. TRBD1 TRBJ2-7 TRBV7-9 CASSLAGGPHEQYF TGTGCCAGCAGCTTAGCAGGGGGCCCGCACGAGCAGTACTTC
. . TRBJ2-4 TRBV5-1 CASSFTGEVSKNIQYF TGCGCCAGCAGCTTCACAGGGGAGGTGTCCAAAAACATTCAGTACTTC
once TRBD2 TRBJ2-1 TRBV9 CASSDVAGVGNEQFF TGTGCCAGCAGCGACGTAGCGGGAGTCGGAAATGAGCAGTTCTTC
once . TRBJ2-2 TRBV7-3 CASSLGGTGELFF TGTGCCAGCAGCTTAGGCGGCACCGGGGAGCTGTTTTTT
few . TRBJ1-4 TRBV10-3 CAISDKEKLFF TGTGCCATCAGTGATAAAGAAAAACTGTTTTTT
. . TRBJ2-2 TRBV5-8 CASSPLRSNTGELFF TGTGCCAGCAGCCCCCTGCGGTCGAACACCGGGGAGCTGTTTTTT
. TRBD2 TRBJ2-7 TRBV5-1 CASSFTALAGGAYEQYF TGCGCCAGCAGCTTCACAGCCCTGGCGGGAGGAGCCTACGAGCAGTACTTC
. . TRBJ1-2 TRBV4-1 CASSQDGSQNYGYTF TGCGCCAGCAGCCAAGATGGGAGCCAGAACTATGGCTACACCTTC
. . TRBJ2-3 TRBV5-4 CASTRDVGTDTQYF TGTGCCAGCACCAGGGATGTTGGCACAGATACGCAGTATTTT
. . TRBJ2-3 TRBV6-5 CASSRRQLADTQYF TGTGCCAGCAGCCGTAGACAGTTGGCAGATACGCAGTATTTT
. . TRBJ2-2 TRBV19 CASRIGGTGELFF TGTGCCAGTAGGATCGGGGGCACCGGGGAGCTGTTTTTT
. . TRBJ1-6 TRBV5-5 CASSTRSGLDNSPLHF TGTGCCAGCAGCACCAGGTCGGGGTTGGATAATTCACCCCTCCACTTT
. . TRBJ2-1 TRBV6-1 CASSKSGSYNEQFF TGTGCCAGCAGTAAGTCGGGATCCTACAATGAGCAGTTCTTC
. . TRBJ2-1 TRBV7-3 CASSLTAGLTYNEQFF TGTGCCAGCAGCTTAACGGCGGGACTTACCTACAATGAGCAGTTCTTC
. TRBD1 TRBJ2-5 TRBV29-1 CSVSRTGSETQYF TGCAGCGTCTCGCGGACAGGGTCAGAGACCCAGTACTTC
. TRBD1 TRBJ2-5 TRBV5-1 CASGTTGVAQETQYF TGCGCCAGCGGAACGACAGGGGTTGCCCAAGAGACCCAGTACTTC
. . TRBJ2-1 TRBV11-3 CASSLGANNEQFF TGTGCCAGCAGCTTAGGCGCGAACAATGAGCAGTTCTTC
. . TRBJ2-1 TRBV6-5 CASSYSDSSYNEQFF TGTGCCAGCAGTTACTCGGACAGTTCTTACAATGAGCAGTTCTTC
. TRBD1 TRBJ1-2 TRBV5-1 CASSPLGQGVDGYTF TGCGCCAGCAGCCCGCTGGGCCAGGGGGTCGATGGCTACACCTTC
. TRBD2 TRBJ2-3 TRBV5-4 CASSPSGKKGDTQYF TGTGCCAGCAGCCCGAGCGGGAAAAAAGGCGATACGCAGTATTTT
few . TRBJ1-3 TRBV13 CASSIGQPFSGNTIYF TGTGCCAGCAGCATCGGACAGCCGTTCTCTGGAAACACCATATATTTT
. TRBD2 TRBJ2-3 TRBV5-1 CASSSLSWRELTDTQYF TGCGCCAGCAGCTCCCTTAGTTGGCGGGAGCTCACAGATACGCAGTATTTT
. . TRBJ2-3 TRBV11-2 CASSLLGHSTDTQYF TGTGCCAGCAGCTTGCTGGGACATAGCACAGATACGCAGTATTTT
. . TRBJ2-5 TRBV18 CASSALAMGETQYF TGTGCCAGCTCCGCCCTAGCGATGGGAGAGACCCAGTACTTC
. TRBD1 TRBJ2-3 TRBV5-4 CASSEGQGSTDTQYF TGTGCCAGCAGCGAGGGACAGGGGTCCACAGATACGCAGTATTTT